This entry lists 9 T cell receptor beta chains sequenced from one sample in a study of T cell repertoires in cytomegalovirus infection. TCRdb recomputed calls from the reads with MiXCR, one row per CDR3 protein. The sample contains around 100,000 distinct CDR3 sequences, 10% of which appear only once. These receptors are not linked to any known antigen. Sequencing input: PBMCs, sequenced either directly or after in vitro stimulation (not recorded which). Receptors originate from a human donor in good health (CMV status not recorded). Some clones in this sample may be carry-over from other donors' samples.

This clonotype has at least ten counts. CDR3 coding DNA: TGTGCCAGCAGCTTACAGCGTCTGCCGATTCAGTACTTC. Translation gives CASSLQRLPIQYF. V is TRBV7-9 and J is TRBJ2-4; D ambiguous. Germline V lookup: CDR1 SEHNR, CDR2 FQNEAQ (reference sequence). V lost 2 bases to trimming and J lost 10 bases, with 12 bases between them. The CDR3 spans 13 residues.

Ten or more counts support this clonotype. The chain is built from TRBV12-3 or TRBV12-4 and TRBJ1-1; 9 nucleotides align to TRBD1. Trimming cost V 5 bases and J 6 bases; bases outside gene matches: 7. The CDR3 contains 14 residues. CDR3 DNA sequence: TGTGCCAGCAGTCGACAGGGGGGTTACGCTGAAGCTTTCTTT. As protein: CASSRQGGYAEAFF.

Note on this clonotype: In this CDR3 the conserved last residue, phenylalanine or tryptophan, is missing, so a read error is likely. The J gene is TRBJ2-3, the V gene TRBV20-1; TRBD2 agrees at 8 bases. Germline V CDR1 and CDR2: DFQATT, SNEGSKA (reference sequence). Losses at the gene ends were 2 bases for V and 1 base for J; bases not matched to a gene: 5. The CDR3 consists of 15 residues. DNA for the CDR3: TGCAGTGCTAGAAAAATAGCGGGGCGCACAGATACGCAGTATTCT. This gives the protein CSARKIAGRTDTQYS.

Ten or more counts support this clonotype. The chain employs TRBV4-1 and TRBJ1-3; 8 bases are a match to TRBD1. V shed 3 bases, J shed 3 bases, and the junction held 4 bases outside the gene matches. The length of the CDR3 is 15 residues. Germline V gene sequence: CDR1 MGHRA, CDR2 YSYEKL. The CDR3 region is CASSQTGAFGNTIYF. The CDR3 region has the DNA TGCGCCAGCAGCCAGACAGGGGCTTTTGGAAACACCATATATTTT.

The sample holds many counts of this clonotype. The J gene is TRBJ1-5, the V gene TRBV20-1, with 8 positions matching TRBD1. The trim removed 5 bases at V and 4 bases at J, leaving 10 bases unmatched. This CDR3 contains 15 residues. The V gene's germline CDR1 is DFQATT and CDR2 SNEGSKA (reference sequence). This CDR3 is CSALRGQGVNQPQHF. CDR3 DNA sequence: TGCAGTGCTCTTCGAGGACAGGGTGTAAATCAGCCCCAGCATTTT.

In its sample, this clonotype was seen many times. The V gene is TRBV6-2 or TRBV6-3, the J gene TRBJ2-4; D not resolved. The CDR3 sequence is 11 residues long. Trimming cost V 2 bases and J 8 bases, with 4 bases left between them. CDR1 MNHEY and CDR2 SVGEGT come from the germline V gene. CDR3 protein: CASSYGDIQYF. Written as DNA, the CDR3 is TGTGCCAGCAGTTACGGAGACATTCAGTACTTC.

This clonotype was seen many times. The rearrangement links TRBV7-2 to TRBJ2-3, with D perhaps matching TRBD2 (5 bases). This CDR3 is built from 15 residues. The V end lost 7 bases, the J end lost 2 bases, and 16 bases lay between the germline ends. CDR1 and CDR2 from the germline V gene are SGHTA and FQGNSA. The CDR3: CASTAGLQHTDTQYF. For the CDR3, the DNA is TGTGCCAGCACCGCCGGACTTCAACACACAGATACGCAGTATTTT.

The CDR3 region is CATSEALMAEGRGTEAFF. The DNA for the CDR3 is TGTGCCACCAGTGAGGCCCTAATGGCGGAAGGGAGGGGCACTGAAGCTTTCTTT. V gene TRBV24-1 combines with J gene TRBJ1-1; D is perhaps TRBD1 (5 bases). Germline V lookup: CDR1 KGHDR, CDR2 SFDVKD. V lost 4 bases and J 4 bases, leaving 24 bases between the germline ends. This CDR3 contains 18 residues.

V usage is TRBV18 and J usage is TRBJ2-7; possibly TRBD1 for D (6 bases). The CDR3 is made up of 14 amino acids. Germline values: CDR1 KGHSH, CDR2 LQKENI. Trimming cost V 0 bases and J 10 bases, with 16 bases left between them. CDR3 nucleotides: TGTGCCAGCTCACCACCGGGACAACCGTGGCCCCAGTACGTC. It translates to CASSPPGQPWPQYV.